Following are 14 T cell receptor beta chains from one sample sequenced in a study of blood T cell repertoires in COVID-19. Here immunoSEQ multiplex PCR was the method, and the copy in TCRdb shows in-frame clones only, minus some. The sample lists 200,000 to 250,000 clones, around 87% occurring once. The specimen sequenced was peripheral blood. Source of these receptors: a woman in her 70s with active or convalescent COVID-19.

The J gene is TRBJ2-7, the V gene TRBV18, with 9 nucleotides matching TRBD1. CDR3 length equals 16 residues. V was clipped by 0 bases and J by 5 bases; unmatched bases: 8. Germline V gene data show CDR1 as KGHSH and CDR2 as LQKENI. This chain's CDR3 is CASSPPVSGTGHEQYF. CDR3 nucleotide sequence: TGTGCCAGCTCACCACCGGTAAGCGGGACAGGGCACGAGCAGTACTTC.

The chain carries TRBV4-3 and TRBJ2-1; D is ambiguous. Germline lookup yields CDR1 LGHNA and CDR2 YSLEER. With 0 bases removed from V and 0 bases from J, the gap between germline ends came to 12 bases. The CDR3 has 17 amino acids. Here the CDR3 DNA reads TGCGCCAGCAGCCAAGAGTTCGTTATCAGCTCCTACAATGAGCAGTTCTTC. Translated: CASSQEFVISSYNEQFF.

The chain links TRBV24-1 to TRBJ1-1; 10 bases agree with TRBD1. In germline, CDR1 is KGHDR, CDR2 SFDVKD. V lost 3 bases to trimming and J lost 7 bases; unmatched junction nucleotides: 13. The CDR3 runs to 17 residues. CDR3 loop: CATSDTRRGQGRDEAFF. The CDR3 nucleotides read TGTGCCACCAGTGATACAAGAAGGGGACAGGGGAGAGATGAAGCTTTCTTT.

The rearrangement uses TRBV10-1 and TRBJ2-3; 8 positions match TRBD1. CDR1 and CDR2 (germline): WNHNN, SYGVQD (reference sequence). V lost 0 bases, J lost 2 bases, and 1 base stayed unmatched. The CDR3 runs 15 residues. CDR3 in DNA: TGCGCCAGCAGTGAGTCGACAGGGGCCACAGATACGCAGTATTTT. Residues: CASSESTGATDTQYF.

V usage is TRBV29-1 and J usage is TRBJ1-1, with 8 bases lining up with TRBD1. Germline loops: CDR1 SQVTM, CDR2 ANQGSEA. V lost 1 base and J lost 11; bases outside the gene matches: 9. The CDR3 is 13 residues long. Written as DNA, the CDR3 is TGCAGCGTTGAAGCAGGACAGGGAACGGGTGCTTTCTTT. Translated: CSVEAGQGTGAFF.

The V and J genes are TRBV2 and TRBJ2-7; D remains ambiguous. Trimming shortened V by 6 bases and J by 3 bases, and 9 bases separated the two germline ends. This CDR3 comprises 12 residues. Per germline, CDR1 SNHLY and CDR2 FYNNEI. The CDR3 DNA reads TGTGCCAGCAGGGCCCCAAACTACGAGCAGTACTTC. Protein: CASRAPNYEQYF.

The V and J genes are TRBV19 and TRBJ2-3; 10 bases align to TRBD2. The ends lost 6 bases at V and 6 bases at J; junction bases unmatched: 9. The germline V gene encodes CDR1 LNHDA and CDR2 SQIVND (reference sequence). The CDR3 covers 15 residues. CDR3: CASRGLAAGRDTQYF. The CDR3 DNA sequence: TGTGCCAGTAGAGGACTAGCGGCTGGGAGGGATACGCAGTATTTT. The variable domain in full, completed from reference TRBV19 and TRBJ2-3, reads DGGITQSPKYLFRKEGQNVTLSCEQNLNHDAMYWYRQDPGQGLRLIYYSQIVNDFQKGDIAEGYSVSREKKESFPLTVTSAQKNPTAFYLCASRGLAAGRDTQYFGPGTRLTVL.

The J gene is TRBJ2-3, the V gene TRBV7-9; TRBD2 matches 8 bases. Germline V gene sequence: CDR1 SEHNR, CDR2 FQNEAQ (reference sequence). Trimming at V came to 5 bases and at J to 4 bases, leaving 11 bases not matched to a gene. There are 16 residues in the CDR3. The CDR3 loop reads CASSPPGLGYSDTQYF. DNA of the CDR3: TGTGCCAGCAGCCCACCGGGACTAGGGTATTCAGATACGCAGTATTTT.

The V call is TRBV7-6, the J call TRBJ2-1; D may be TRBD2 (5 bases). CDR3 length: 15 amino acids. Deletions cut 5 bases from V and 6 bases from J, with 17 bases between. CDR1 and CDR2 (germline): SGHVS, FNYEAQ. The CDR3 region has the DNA TGTGCCAGCAGCACACTAGTCTCCTCCGCCAATGAGCAGTTCTTC. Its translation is CASSTLVSSANEQFF.

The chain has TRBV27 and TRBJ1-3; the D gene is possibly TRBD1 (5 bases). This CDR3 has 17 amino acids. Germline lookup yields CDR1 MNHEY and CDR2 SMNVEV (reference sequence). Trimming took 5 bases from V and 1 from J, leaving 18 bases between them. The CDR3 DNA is TGTGCCAGCAGTCCCCTCCCTACAGGTCCATCTGGAAACACCATATATTTT. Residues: CASSPLPTGPSGNTIYF.

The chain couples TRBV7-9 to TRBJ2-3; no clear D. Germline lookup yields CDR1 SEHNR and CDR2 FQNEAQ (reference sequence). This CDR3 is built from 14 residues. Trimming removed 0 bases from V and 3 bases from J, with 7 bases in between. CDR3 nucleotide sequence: TGTGCCAGCAGCTTAGCTTCAGTGACAGATACGCAGTATTTT. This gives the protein CASSLASVTDTQYF.

CDR3 region: CASSQFPGLNEKLFF. The CDR3 coding sequence is TGTGCCAGCAGCCAATTTCCGGGACTTAATGAAAAACTGTTTTTT. The V call is TRBV4-2, the J call TRBJ1-4; a weak D match, TRBD1 (5 bases). This CDR3 region has 15 residues. With 2 bases removed from V and 4 bases from J, the gap between germline ends came to 11 bases. Germline-derived CDR1 and CDR2 are LGHNA and YNFKEQ.

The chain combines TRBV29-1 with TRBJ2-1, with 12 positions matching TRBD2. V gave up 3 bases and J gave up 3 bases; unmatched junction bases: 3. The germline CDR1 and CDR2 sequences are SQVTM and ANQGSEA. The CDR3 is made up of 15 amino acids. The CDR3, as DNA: TGCAGCGTTGACAGGACTAGCGGGAACTACAATGAGCAGTTCTTC. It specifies CSVDRTSGNYNEQFF.

CDR3 amino acids: CASRQVSNTEAFF. CDR3 sequence (DNA): TGCGCCAGCAGACAGGTCTCCAACACTGAAGCTTTCTTT. The chain links TRBV5-1 to TRBJ1-1; perhaps TRBD1 as D (5 bases). Germline V gene sequence: CDR1 SGHRS, CDR2 YFSETQ. The V end was cut by 5 bases, the J end by 2 bases, with 10 bases between. The CDR3 length is 13 residues.